This T cell receptor (beta chain) stems from a study of cytomegalovirus exposure and HLA in healthy donors. This table comes from immunoSEQ multiplex PCR, and its TCRdb copy is limited to in-frame clones, with some not included. The sample carries 250,000 to 400,000 clones, approximately 88% recorded once. After removal of 3 bases from V and 6 bases from J, the junction contained 10 bases not matched to a gene. The CDR3 extends over 15 amino acids. Germline assignment: CDR1 MGHRA and CDR2 YSYEKL. The sequence was obtained from a man younger than 40 in good health and CMV-seronegative. Sequencing input: PBMCs. The genes are TRBV4-1 and TRBJ2-7; 8 bases map to TRBD2. The chain's CDR3 is CASSQDPLAGLEQYF. As DNA, the CDR3 is TGCGCCAGCAGCCAGGACCCCCTAGCGGGTCTCGAGCAGTACTTC.